Below, 17 T cell receptor beta chains from the same sample are listed, as sequenced in a study of cytomegalovirus exposure and HLA in healthy donors. It was with 60 Vbeta and 13 Jbeta primers that the PCR ran. Measured with immunoSEQ multiplex PCR; TCRdb has only the in-frame clones, and not every one. The sample has 150,000 to 180,000 clones, approximately 84% seen once; the top ten hold about 2.3%. Source material: PBMCs. The receptors were gathered from a woman under 30 in good health and CMV-seronegative.

The J gene is TRBJ1-2, the V gene TRBV5-4; 9 positions agree with TRBD1. Trimming cost V 4 bases and J 8 bases; bases outside gene matches: 6. CDR1 and CDR2 (germline): SGHNT, YYREEE (reference sequence). The length of the CDR3 is 13 residues. This CDR3 reads CASSQQGAEGYTF. The CDR3 DNA reads TGTGCCAGCAGCCAACAGGGGGCTGAAGGCTACACCTTC.

This clone was detected only once. The chain is built from TRBV9 and TRBJ2-7; possible D gene TRBD1, 5 bases. The CDR3 contains 14 residues. V dropped 0 bases and J dropped 3 bases, with 10 bases sitting between them. Germline V CDR1 and CDR2: SGDLS, YYNGEE. The CDR3 nucleotides are TGTGCCAGCAGCGTAGATCAGGGTCACTACGAGCAGTACTTC. Its protein is CASSVDQGHYEQYF.

The V gene is TRBV28, the J gene TRBJ2-5; TRBD2 agrees at 8 bases. This CDR3 comprises 17 residues. Germline V gene sequence: CDR1 MDHEN, CDR2 SYDVKM. V gave up 4 bases and J gave up 2 bases; unmatched junction bases: 12. The CDR3 coding sequence is TGTGCCAGCAGTTCCCCATTGGGCGGGGGGAGACAAGAGACCCAGTACTTC. Amino acids: CASSSPLGGGRQETQYF.

This rearrangement joins TRBV11-2 to TRBJ2-3; 7 positions match TRBD1. The length of the CDR3 is 16 residues. Germline CDR1 and CDR2: SGHAT and FQNNGV. The V gene end was trimmed by 3 bases and the J gene end by 2 bases; junction bases not matched to a gene: 8. The CDR3 sequence: CASSFVLGGPTDTQYF. The CDR3 bases are TGTGCCAGCAGCTTTGTCCTAGGGGGCCCCACAGATACGCAGTATTTT.

The chain couples TRBV6-5 to TRBJ1-6; D gene uncertain. The V end lost 0 bases, the J end lost 8 bases, and 14 bases lay between the germline ends. CDR3 length equals 16 residues. Germline V gives CDR1 MNHEY, CDR2 SVGAGI. CDR3 sequence (DNA): TGTGCCAGCAGTTACTCCGGGCTCTACGGGGATTCACCCCTCCACTTT. Its protein is CASSYSGLYGDSPLHF.

This sequence joins TRBV6-1 and TRBJ2-5, with D maybe TRBD1 (6 bases). CDR3 size: 13 residues. V shed 5 bases and J shed 4 bases, with 11 bases lying between them. Germline-derived CDR1 and CDR2 are MNHNS and SASEGT. The DNA for the CDR3 is TGTGCCAGCAGTTTCCAGGGGCGAGAGACCCAGTACTTC. Its protein is CASSFQGRETQYF.

This rearrangement joins TRBV20-1 to TRBJ2-7, with 7 bases fitting TRBD1. Per germline, CDR1 DFQATT and CDR2 SNEGSKA (reference sequence). V lost 6 bases to trimming and J lost 6 bases; unmatched junction nucleotides: 5. The CDR3 contains 11 residues. CDR3 sequence (DNA): TGCAGTGCCGGCAGGGGGAGCGAGCAGTACTTC. Protein sequence: CSAGRGSEQYF.

Notes on this clone: Germline and junction disagree at one end, which may indicate a read error. V is TRBV6-1 and J is TRBJ2-3; D might be TRBD1 (6 bases). The CDR3 spans 14 residues. The V gene's germline CDR1 is MNHNS and CDR2 SASEGT. CDR3 sequence (DNA): TGTGCCAGCAATGAACAGGGTAGCACAGATACGCAGTATTTT. It translates to CASNEQGSTDTQYF.

The chain has TRBV5-4 and TRBJ2-3; D is perhaps TRBD1 (6 bases). This CDR3 is 16 amino acids long. Deletions cut 1 base from V and 6 bases from J, with 18 bases between. Germline CDR1 reads SGHNT; CDR2 reads YYREEE (reference sequence). The DNA of the CDR3 is TGTGCCAGCAGCTTGCAGGCAGGGGTGATTTTGGATACGCAGTATTTT. Translating it yields CASSLQAGVILDTQYF.

V is TRBV7-9 and J is TRBJ1-6, with D hard to call. The CDR3 extends over 12 amino acids. The V end lost 5 bases, the J end lost 5 bases, and 4 bases lay between the germline ends. Per the germline V gene, CDR1 is SEHNR and CDR2 is FQNEAQ (reference sequence). In DNA, the CDR3 is TGTGCCAGCAGCCCAGATAATTCACCCCTCCACTTT. It specifies CASSPDNSPLHF. The full variable domain, rest sourced from reference TRBV7-9 and TRBJ1-6, is DTGVSQNPRHKITKRGQNVTFRCDPISEHNRLYWYRQTLGQGPEFLTYFQNEAQLEKSRLLSDRFSAERPKGSFSTLEIQRTEQGDSAMYLCASSPDNSPLHFGNGTRLTVT.

V is TRBV7-2 and J is TRBJ2-3, with D perhaps TRBD2 (5 bases). Looked up from germline, CDR1 is SGHTA and CDR2 is FQGNSA. This CDR3 comprises 15 residues. V lost 5 bases to trimming and J lost 3 bases, with 15 bases between them. The CDR3, as DNA: TGTGCCAGCAGCCTTGGGAGTCTGTCGACAGATACGCAGTATTTT. Translation gives CASSLGSLSTDTQYF.

The chain employs TRBV5-3 and TRBJ2-5; D possibly corresponds to TRBD1 (6 bases). The J call is in doubt because the DNA end fits TRBJ2-7 better. TRBV5-3 is identified as an open reading frame with a role that is uncertain. CDR3 length: 14 amino acids. The CDR3 DNA reads TGTGCCAGAAGCCCGGTTCAGGGGTGGTACGAGCAGTACTTC. Translation gives CARSPVQGWYEQYF.

This chain joins TRBV5-1 and TRBJ2-7; TRBD1 matches 7 bases. CDR1 and CDR2 from the germline V gene are SGHRS and YFSETQ. After removal of 0 bases from V and 7 bases from J, the junction contained 10 bases not matched to a gene. The CDR3 has 15 amino acids. The CDR3 coding sequence is TGCGCCAGCAGCTTGGAGGACAGGCGTGTGGGGGAGCAGTACTTC. As protein: CASSLEDRRVGEQYF.

The V and J genes are TRBV5-1 and TRBJ2-5; the D gene is possibly TRBD2 (5 bases). Germline lookup yields CDR1 SGHRS and CDR2 YFSETQ. The CDR3 length is 15 residues. The V and J ends lost 2 bases and 1 base respectively, with 12 bases between them. CDR3 residues: CASSFPLATQETQYF. The CDR3 nucleotides read TGCGCCAGCAGCTTTCCCCTAGCAACCCAAGAGACCCAGTACTTC.

The rearrangement links TRBV19 to TRBJ2-3; the D gene is possibly TRBD2 (5 bases). Germline V CDR1 and CDR2: LNHDA, SQIVND (reference sequence). The CDR3 totals 14 residues. Deletions cut 3 bases from V and 2 bases from J, with 9 bases between. CDR3 sequence (DNA): TGTGCCAGTAGTATCAGCGGCTCCACAGATACGCAGTATTTT. Translating gives CASSISGSTDTQYF.

The chain links TRBV7-8 to TRBJ2-7, with 10 nucleotides matching TRBD2. This CDR3 spans 16 amino acids. Trimming took 5 bases from V and 3 from J; bases not matched to a gene: 10. Germline V lookup: CDR1 SGHVS, CDR2 FQNEAQ. CDR3: CASSPRTSGLYYEQYF. The CDR3 DNA is TGTGCCAGCAGCCCACGGACTAGCGGTCTCTACTACGAGCAGTACTTC. Together with reference TRBV7-8 and TRBJ2-7, the CDR3 gives the full variable domain: GAGVSQSPRYKVAKRGQDVALRCDPISGHVSLFWYQQALGQGPEFLTYFQNEAQLDKSGLPSDRFFAERPEGSVSTLKIQRTQQEDSAVYLCASSPRTSGLYYEQYFGPGTRLTVT.

The chain combines TRBV7-2 with TRBJ2-5; TRBD2 matches 12 bases. The CDR3 contains 17 residues. Germline CDR1 is SGHTA and CDR2 is FQGNSA. V lost 1 base, J lost 5 bases, and 8 bases stayed unmatched. The CDR3: CASSLGLLAGGFETQYF. Here the CDR3 DNA reads TGTGCCAGCAGCTTAGGGCTACTAGCGGGAGGTTTCGAGACCCAGTACTTC.